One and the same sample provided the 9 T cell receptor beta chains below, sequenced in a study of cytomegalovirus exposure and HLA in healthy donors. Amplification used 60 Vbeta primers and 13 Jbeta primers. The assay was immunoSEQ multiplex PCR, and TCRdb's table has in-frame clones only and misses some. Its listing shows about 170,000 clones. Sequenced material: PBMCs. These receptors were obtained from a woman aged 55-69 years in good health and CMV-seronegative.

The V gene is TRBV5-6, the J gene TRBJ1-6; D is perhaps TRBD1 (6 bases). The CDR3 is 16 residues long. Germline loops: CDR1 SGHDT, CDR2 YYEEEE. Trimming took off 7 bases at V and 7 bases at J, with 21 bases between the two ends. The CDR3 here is CASLRWGGGKNSPLHF. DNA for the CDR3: TGTGCCAGCCTCCGGTGGGGGGGCGGCAAAAATTCACCCCTCCACTTT. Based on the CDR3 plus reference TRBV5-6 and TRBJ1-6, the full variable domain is DAGVTQSPTHLIKTRGQQVTLRCSPKSGHDTVSWYQQALGQGPQFIFQYYEEEERQRGNFPDRFSGHQFPNYSSELNVNALLLGDSALYLCASLRWGGGKNSPLHFGNGTRLTVT.

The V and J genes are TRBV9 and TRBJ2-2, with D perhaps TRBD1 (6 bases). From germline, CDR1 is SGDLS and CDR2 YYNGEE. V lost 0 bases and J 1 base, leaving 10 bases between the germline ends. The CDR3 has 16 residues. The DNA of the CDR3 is TGTGCCAGCAGCGTAGGACCAGGGGTGAACACCGGGGAGCTGTTTTTT. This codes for CASSVGPGVNTGELFF. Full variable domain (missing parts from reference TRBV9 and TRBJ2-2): DSGVTQTPKHLITATGQRVTLRCSPRSGDLSVYWYQQSLDQGLQFLIQYYNGEERAKGNILERFSAQQFPDLHSELNLSSLELGDSALYFCASSVGPGVNTGELFFGEGSRLTVL.

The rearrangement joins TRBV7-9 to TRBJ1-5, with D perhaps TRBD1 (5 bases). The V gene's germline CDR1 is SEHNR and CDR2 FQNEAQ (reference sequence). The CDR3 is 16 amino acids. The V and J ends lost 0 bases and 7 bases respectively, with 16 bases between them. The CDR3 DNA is TGTGCCAGCAGCTTAGCCCCGCGGGGGGGAAACCAGCCCCAGCATTTT. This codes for CASSLAPRGGNQPQHF.

The chain's CDR3 is CASSSTNKNTGELFF. The CDR3 nucleotides are TGTGCCAGCAGCTCAACTAACAAGAACACCGGGGAGCTGTTTTTT. The chain links TRBV5-6 to TRBJ2-2, with no clear D. Germline CDR1 and CDR2: SGHDT and YYEEEE. V was cut by 3 bases and J by 1 base, with 10 bases left in between. The CDR3 has 15 amino acids.

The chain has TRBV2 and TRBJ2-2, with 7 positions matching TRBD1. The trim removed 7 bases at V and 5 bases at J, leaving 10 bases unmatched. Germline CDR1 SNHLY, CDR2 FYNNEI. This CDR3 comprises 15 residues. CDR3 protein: CASTVGQAVTGELFF. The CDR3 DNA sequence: TGTGCCAGCACGGTAGGACAGGCCGTGACCGGGGAGCTGTTTTTT.

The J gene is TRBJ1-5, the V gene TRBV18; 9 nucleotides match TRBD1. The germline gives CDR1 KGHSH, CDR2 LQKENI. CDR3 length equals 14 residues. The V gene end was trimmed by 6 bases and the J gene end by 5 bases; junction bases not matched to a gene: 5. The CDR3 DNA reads TGTGCCAGCTCGGGACAGGGAATGGATCAGCCCCAGCATTTT. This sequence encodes CASSGQGMDQPQHF.

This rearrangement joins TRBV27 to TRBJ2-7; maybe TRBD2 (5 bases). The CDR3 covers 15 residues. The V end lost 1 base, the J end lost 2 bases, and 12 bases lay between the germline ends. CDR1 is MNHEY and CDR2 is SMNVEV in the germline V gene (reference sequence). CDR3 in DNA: TGTGCCAGCAGTTTATTTTTTGAGGGAACCTACGAGCAGTACTTC. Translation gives CASSLFFEGTYEQYF.

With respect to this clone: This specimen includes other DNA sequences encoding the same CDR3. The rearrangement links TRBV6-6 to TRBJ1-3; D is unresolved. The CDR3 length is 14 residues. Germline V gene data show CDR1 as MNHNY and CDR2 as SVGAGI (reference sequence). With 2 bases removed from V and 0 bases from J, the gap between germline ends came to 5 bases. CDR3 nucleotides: TGTGCCAGCAGTTACGTAATCTCTGGAAACACCATATATTTT. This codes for CASSYVISGNTIYF.

The CDR3 DNA is TGTGCCAGCAGCTCCCATATCCCCGGGACAGGAATGAACACTGAAGCTTTCTTT. It specifies CASSSHIPGTGMNTEAFF. V is TRBV11-2 and J is TRBJ1-1; TRBD1 agrees at 8 bases. Germline assignment: CDR1 SGHAT and CDR2 FQNNGV. The CDR3 covers 18 residues. Trimming took 4 bases from V and 0 from J; bases not matched to a gene: 13. Drawing the rest from reference TRBV11-2 and TRBJ1-1, the complete variable domain is EAGVAQSPRYKIIEKRQSVAFWCNPISGHATLYWYQQILGQGPKLLIQFQNNGVVDDSQLPKDRFSAERLKGVDSTLKIQPAKLEDSAVYLCASSSHIPGTGMNTEAFFGQGTRLTVV.